Sequencing of this T cell receptor (beta chain) was carried out in a study of blood T cells in healthy people across ages. CDR1 and CDR2 from the germline V gene are SNHLY and FYNNEI. The CDR3 is 17 residues long. Primers used in a second PCR of roughly 6 to 12 cycles were a sample-barcoded 5' primer and a J-beta primer mix. TCRdb ran MiXCR on the 5' RACE reads and lists one entry per CDR3 protein. Among under 1,000,000 distinct CDR3 sequences, 35% to 50% were seen once, and the ten largest hold about a sixth. About this clonotype itself: One junction end does not reproduce the germline sequence, and a read error may be involved.

This chain connects TRBV2 to TRBJ2-5; 8 positions agree with TRBD1. This clonotype was sampled from a man older than 75 in good health. Input material: blood. CDR3 region: CASSEDSVRGLGQTQYF. In DNA form, the CDR3 reads TGTGCCAGCAGCGAAGATAGTGTCAGGGGGCTGGGGCAGACCCAGTACTTC.